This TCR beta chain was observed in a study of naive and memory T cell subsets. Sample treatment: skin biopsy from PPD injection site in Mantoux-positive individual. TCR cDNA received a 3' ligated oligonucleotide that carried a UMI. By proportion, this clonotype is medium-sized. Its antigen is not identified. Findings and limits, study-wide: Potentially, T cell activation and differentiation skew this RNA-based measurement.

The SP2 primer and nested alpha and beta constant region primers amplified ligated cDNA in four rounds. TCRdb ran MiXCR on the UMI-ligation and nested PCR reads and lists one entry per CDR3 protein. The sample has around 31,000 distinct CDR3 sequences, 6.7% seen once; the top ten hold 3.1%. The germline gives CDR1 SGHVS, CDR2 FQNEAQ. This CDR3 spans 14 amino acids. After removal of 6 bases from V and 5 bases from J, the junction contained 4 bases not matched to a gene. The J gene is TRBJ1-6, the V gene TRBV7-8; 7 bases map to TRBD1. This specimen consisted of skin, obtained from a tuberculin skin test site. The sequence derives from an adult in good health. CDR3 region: CASRSTGNNSPLHF. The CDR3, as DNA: TGTGCCAGCAGGTCGACAGGGAATAATTCACCCCTCCACTTT.